The rows below give T cell receptor beta chains drawn from one sample of a study of T cells in Graves' hyperthyroidism and ophthalmopathy. TCRdb analysed the multiplex PCR reads with MiXCR anew, one entry per CDR3 protein. The sample contains hundreds of thousands of distinct CDR3 sequences, 18% of which appear only once. Material for sequencing was blood. These receptors were collected from a woman aged 45-65 years with Graves' hyperthyroidism that later progressed to Graves' ophthalmopathy. The CDR3 runs from the conserved cysteine through the conserved F or W. Fields, in order: CDR3 length, V gene, J gene, CDR3 protein.

16,TRBV10-3,TRBJ2-2,CAISDPPRENTGELFF
15,TRBV7-9,TRBJ1-1,CASSLVVGVDTEAFF
15,TRBV15,TRBJ2-3,CATSRGDRGADTQYF
16,TRBV30,TRBJ2-6,CAWSVPRTAGANVLTF
13,TRBV2,TRBJ1-5,CASIRDRGEAQHF
15,TRBV28,TRBJ1-1,CASRPSVRSNTEAFF
16,TRBV5-1,TRBJ2-2,CASSWPPDRNTGELFF
19,TRBV25-1,TRBJ1-4,CATNWSGTKNGATNEKLFF
16,TRBV5-4,TRBJ2-2,CASSREVVADTGELFF
15,TRBV4-1,TRBJ2-1,CASSPTRTGIYEQFF
13,TRBV6-1,TRBJ1-2,CASRYQSNYGYTF
15,TRBV3-1,TRBJ1-4,CASSQDPGWGEKLFF
14,TRBV27,TRBJ2-1,CASCLSGVGNEQFF
15,TRBV10-3,TRBJ1-2,CATMGQGRPNYGYTF
14,TRBV30,TRBJ1-3,CAWRDRGNRNTIYF
14,TRBV27,TRBJ1-1,CASSQGGWNTEAFF
18,TRBV5-1,TRBJ2-1,CASSLRGYMGSSYNEQFF
16,TRBV12-3/TRBV12-4,TRBJ1-1,CASSFHTGGRNTEAFF
15,TRBV6-1,TRBJ2-1,CASRPSGGSYNEQFF
15,TRBV6-1,TRBJ1-2,CASRPPGQGSYGYTF
22,TRBV10-3,TRBJ2-6,CAISEFRRGRHTNHSGANVLTF
13,TRBV9,TRBJ1-5,CASSVGSRGPQHF
14,TRBV3-1,TRBJ2-7,CASSQDRTLGEQYF
20,TRBV15,TRBJ1-5,CATSRGPSFLGTGSNQPQHF
13,TRBV10-1,TRBJ2-1,CASSETGTNEQFF
16,TRBV12-3/TRBV12-4,TRBJ1-5,CASSLRGGQGDQPQHF
11,TRBV12-3/TRBV12-4,TRBJ1-6,CASSAFGPLHF
15,TRBV7-6,TRBJ2-3,CASSLEQGATDTQYF
13,TRBV7-6,TRBJ1-1,CASRGPLNTGAFF
15,TRBV27,TRBJ1-1,CASSLYDRGWTEAFF
16,TRBV3-1,TRBJ1-5,CASSQDWSGVNQPQHF
15,TRBV19,TRBJ1-1,CASSIVGQGDTEAFF
16,TRBV2,TRBJ2-2,CASSTGTGGATGELFF
15,TRBV27,TRBJ1-1,CASRKWSGPNTEAFF
11,TRBV2,TRBJ2-7,CARQGAHEQYF
15,TRBV3-1,TRBJ2-5,CASSQVGQGEETQYF
14,TRBV5-5,TRBJ1-4,CASSTPTGDEKLFF
14,TRBV6-1,TRBJ2-2,CASSEVGYSGELFF
13,TRBV7-6,TRBJ1-2,CASSQDKGRGYTF
13,TRBV19,TRBJ1-2,CASSEWIRNGYTF
15,TRBV12-3/TRBV12-4,TRBJ1-1,CASSAPDPGWSEAFF
14,TRBV2,TRBJ2-3,CASTKTGNTDTQYF
14,TRBV19,TRBJ2-2,CASRPQEGPGELFF
14,TRBV6-1,TRBJ1-6,CASSRSSHNSPLHF
15,TRBV2,TRBJ2-3,CASSQTTGGADTQYF
14,TRBV11-1,TRBJ1-1,CASSYGVRDTEAFF
14,TRBV12-3/TRBV12-4,TRBJ1-1,CASSPRGTGTEVFF
15,TRBV6-5,TRBJ2-5,CASSYGEGLWETQYF
15,TRBV12-3/TRBV12-4,TRBJ2-2,CASSGDGGYTGELFF